This is a list of T cell receptor beta chains from one sample in a study of response to subunit inactivated influenza vaccine. One entry per CDR3 protein results from TCRdb running MiXCR on the RT-PCR reads. The table lists approximately 520,000 distinct CDR3 sequences, 16% of them singletons. The sequenced sample was CD4+ T cells sorted from PBMCs, obtained roughly 24 months after vaccination. These receptors all stem from a man aged 50 to 69 who received an inactivated influenza vaccine. CDR3s include the opening cysteine and the closing phenylalanine or tryptophan. The D gene is left open where the match is weak. Only part of the rows carry a size: once, few, many, or a class if the clone is expanded.

j_call v_call clone_size d_call cdr3_length cdr3_aa cdr3_nt
TRBJ2-5 TRBV20-1 NA TRBD2 16 CSAFPGLAGVRETQYF TGCAGTGCTTTTCCGGGACTAGCGGGAGTGCGTGAGACCCAGTACTTC
TRBJ2-7 TRBV10-3 many NA 12 CAIAGGGYEQYF TGTGCCATCGCAGGAGGGGGCTACGAGCAGTACTTC
TRBJ2-5 TRBV30 few TRBD2 15 CAWTPPLAGAETQYF TGTGCCTGGACCCCCCCACTAGCGGGAGCAGAGACCCAGTACTTC
TRBJ1-2 TRBV27 NA TRBD1 15 CASSLRPTGGFGYTF TGTGCCAGCAGTTTAAGGCCGACAGGGGGCTTTGGCTACACCTTC
TRBJ2-3 TRBV5-1 NA TRBD2 17 CASSFPKTSGGTDTQYF TGCGCCAGCAGCTTTCCCAAGACTAGCGGGGGCACAGATACGCAGTATTTT
TRBJ2-1 TRBV27 few NA 18 CASSGQGYKRESYNEQFF TGTGCCAGCAGTGGACAGGGTTATAAGCGGGAAAGCTACAATGAGCAGTTCTTC
TRBJ2-1 TRBV7-7 few TRBD2 13 CASSLVSAGEQFF TGTGCTAGCAGCTTAGTATCAGCGGGGGAGCAGTTCTTC
TRBJ1-6 TRBV4-3 NA NA 15 CASSQVGREDSPLHF TGCGCCAGCAGCCAAGTAGGCAGGGAAGATTCACCCCTCCACTTT
TRBJ2-3 TRBV7-2 NA TRBD2 16 CASSLNGGSSTDTQYF TGTGCCAGCAGCTTAAACGGGGGGAGCAGCACAGATACGCAGTATTTT
TRBJ2-1 TRBV6-2/TRBV6-3 NA TRBD2 15 CASSYTTGTSFQKFF TGTGCCAGCAGTTACACAACCGGGACTAGCTTTCAGAAGTTCTTC
TRBJ1-1 TRBV7-9 NA NA 14 CASSLTSGATEAFF TGTGCCAGCAGCTTAACTTCAGGGGCCACTGAAGCTTTCTTT
TRBJ2-1 TRBV7-6 NA TRBD1 16 CASSSKTGKDYNEQFF TGTGCCAGCAGCTCGAAGACAGGGAAAGACTACAATGAGCAGTTCTTC
TRBJ2-3 TRBV5-4 NA NA 18 CASSLGPVGQGRTDTQYF TGTGCCAGCAGCTTGGGGCCCGTGGGCCAGGGGAGGACAGATACGCAGTATTTT
TRBJ2-1 TRBV28 few TRBD1 14 CASRGQGVIDEQFF TGTGCCAGCAGGGGACAGGGGGTTATCGATGAGCAGTTCTTC
TRBJ1-1 TRBV12-3/TRBV12-4 few NA 14 CASSPSGASTEAFF TGTGCCAGCAGTCCTTCTGGGGCTAGTACTGAAGCTTTCTTT
TRBJ2-2 TRBV11-1 few NA 16 CASRLFGGANTGELFF TGTGCCAGCAGGCTATTCGGGGGCGCGAACACCGGGGAGCTGTTTTTT
TRBJ1-3 TRBV4-1 NA TRBD1 16 CASSLQTGNSGNTIYF TGCGCCAGCAGCCTTCAGACAGGGAACTCTGGAAACACCATATATTTT
TRBJ2-7 TRBV28 few NA 11 CASSTTYEQYF TGTGCCAGCAGTACGACCTACGAGCAGTACTTC
TRBJ2-7 TRBV7-6 NA NA 15 CASSPQIKNSYEQYF TGTGCCAGCAGCCCCCAAATAAAAAACTCCTACGAGCAGTACTTC
TRBJ2-3 TRBV12-3/TRBV12-4 few NA 14 CASSFGGLGDTQYF TGTGCCAGCAGTTTCGGGGGATTGGGAGATACGCAGTATTTT
TRBJ2-3 TRBV20-1 many NA 14 CSAPDSGGADTQYF TGCAGTGCTCCTGATTCTGGGGGCGCAGATACGCAGTATTTT
TRBJ2-5 TRBV20-1 NA TRBD1 13 CSADERGQETQYF TGCAGTGCCGACGAGAGGGGGCAGGAGACCCAGTACTTC
TRBJ2-1 TRBV3-1 NA TRBD2 19 CASSQVPRGGGYAYNEQFF TGTGCCAGCAGCCAAGTGCCTCGGGGCGGGGGGTACGCCTACAATGAGCAGTTCTTC
TRBJ2-5 TRBV3-1 NA TRBD1 16 CASSPGTGMYQETQYF TGTGCCAGCAGCCCTGGGACAGGGATGTACCAAGAGACCCAGTACTTC
TRBJ2-3 TRBV5-6 few NA 15 CASSPRQARTDTQYF TGTGCCAGCAGCCCACGACAGGCAAGGACAGATACGCAGTATTTT
TRBJ1-3 TRBV18 many NA 16 CASSPMGGTRGNTIYF TGTGCCAGCTCCCCCATGGGGGGGACGAGAGGAAACACCATATATTTT
TRBJ2-7 TRBV12-3/TRBV12-4 many TRBD2 15 CASSPRTSGYDEQYF TGTGCCAGCAGCCCTCGGACTAGCGGGTACGACGAGCAGTACTTC
TRBJ2-1 TRBV5-1 NA NA 13 CASSMPHGDEQFF TGCGCCAGCAGCATGCCCCACGGGGATGAGCAGTTCTTC
TRBJ2-7 TRBV19 many NA 12 CASTGDSYEQYF TGTGCCAGTACCGGGGACTCCTACGAGCAGTACTTC
TRBJ2-3 TRBV20-1 NA NA 14 CSARDQTSTDTQYF TGCAGTGCTAGAGATCAAACTAGCACAGATACGCAGTATTTT
TRBJ2-1 TRBV29-1 NA NA 14 CSVVRAGALLEQFF TGCAGCGTTGTTAGGGCAGGGGCCCTCCTTGAGCAGTTCTTC
TRBJ1-5 TRBV20-1 few NA 12 CSATPGNQPQHF TGCAGTGCCACACCGGGCAATCAGCCCCAGCATTTT
TRBJ2-5 TRBV27 few TRBD2 14 CASSFGLAGETQYF TGTGCCAGCAGTTTCGGGCTAGCGGGAGAGACCCAGTACTTC
TRBJ2-7 TRBV4-3 NA NA 13 CASSQDRYTEQYF TGCGCCAGCAGCCAAGATAGGTATACCGAGCAGTACTTC
TRBJ2-7 TRBV28 NA NA 16 CASSLYWSTSPYEQYF TGTGCCAGCAGTTTATATTGGTCGACATCTCCCTACGAGCAGTACTTC
TRBJ2-7 TRBV4-2 once NA 16 CASSQAVGGPGYEQYF TGTGCCAGCAGTCAGGCGGTGGGGGGCCCCGGCTACGAGCAGTACTTC
TRBJ2-7 TRBV10-3 NA TRBD1 13 CATTGQGSYEQYF TGTGCCACGACGGGACAGGGTTCTTACGAGCAGTACTTC
TRBJ2-3 TRBV20-1 few NA 14 CSAQDLKRTDTQYF TGCAGTGCCCAAGACTTAAAGCGCACAGATACGCAGTATTTT
TRBJ2-2 TRBV20-1 few NA 15 CSARVPGRSTGELFF TGCAGTGCTAGAGTCCCCGGACGGTCCACCGGGGAGCTGTTTTTT
TRBJ2-3 TRBV5-1 few NA 14 CASSSQGGPDTQYF TGCGCCAGCAGCTCCCAGGGGGGCCCAGATACGCAGTATTTT
TRBJ2-7 TRBV10-3 NA NA 12 CAISDQSPPQYF TGTGCCATCAGTGATCAGTCCCCCCCACAGTACTTC
TRBJ1-5 TRBV12-3/TRBV12-4 few NA 15 CASSSGTYSNQPQHF TGTGCCAGCAGCAGCGGGACCTATAGCAATCAGCCCCAGCATTTT
TRBJ2-3 TRBV20-1 few NA 15 CSAILVGPSTDTQYF TGCAGTGCTATCTTAGTGGGGCCTAGCACAGATACGCAGTATTTT
TRBJ1-2 TRBV5-1 once NA 13 CASSPKGNYGYTF TGCGCCAGCAGCCCTAAGGGAAACTATGGCTACACCTTC
TRBJ2-7 TRBV27 few NA 13 CASSSPGVYEQYF TGTGCCAGCAGTTCCCCAGGGGTCTACGAGCAGTACTTC
TRBJ1-1 TRBV14 few NA 14 CASSQAAGNTEAFF TGTGCCAGCAGCCAAGCTGCGGGGAACACTGAAGCTTTCTTT